This T cell receptor (beta chain) was observed in a study of early T cells in non-severe SARS-CoV-2 infection. Looking at the study overall: Sequencing of unsorted whole blood was done on bulk RNA, leaving chains unpaired.

Attached unique molecular identifiers marked individual cDNA molecules. TCRdb re-derived calls from the 5' RACE reads in MiXCR, one entry per CDR3 protein. The sample contains about 58,000 distinct CDR3 sequences, 12% of which appear only once. The study's findings and limits: VDJdb-based matching was biased toward anti-spike CD8 responses and missed private and CD4 specificities.

This clonotype was seen a few times. Antigen specificity is unknown. Sequencing was performed on whole blood. The sequence derives from an adult who was a healthcare worker with PCR-confirmed SARS-CoV-2 infection or an uninfected control (not recorded which).

For the CDR3, the DNA is TGTGCCAGCAGCTCCAGACTAGCGGGAGAGTTAGCGACAGATACGCAGTATTTT. This translates into CASSSRLAGELATDTQYF. The gene calls are TRBV13 and TRBJ2-3, with 12 bases matching TRBD2. CDR1 and CDR2 (germline): PRHDT, FYEKMQ (reference sequence). The CDR3 consists of 18 residues. The ends lost 4 bases at V and 3 bases at J; junction bases unmatched: 11. Full variable domain (remainder filled in from reference TRBV13 and TRBJ2-3): AAGVIQSPRHLIKEKRETATLKCYPIPRHDTVYWYQQGPGQDPQFLISFYEKMQSDKGSIPDRFSAQQFSDYHSELNMSSLELGDSALYFCASSSRLAGELATDTQYFGPGTRLTVL.